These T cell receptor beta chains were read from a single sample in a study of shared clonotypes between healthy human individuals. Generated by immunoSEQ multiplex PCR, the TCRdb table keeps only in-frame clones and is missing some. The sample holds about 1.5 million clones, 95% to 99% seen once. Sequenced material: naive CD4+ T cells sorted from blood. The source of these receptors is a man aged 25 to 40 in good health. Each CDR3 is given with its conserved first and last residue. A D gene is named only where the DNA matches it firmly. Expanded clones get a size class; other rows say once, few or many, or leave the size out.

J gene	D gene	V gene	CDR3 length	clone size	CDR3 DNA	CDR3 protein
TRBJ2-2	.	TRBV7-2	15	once	TGTGCCAGCAGCCGTGGCAGGGAAAACACCGGGGAGCTGTTTTTT	CASSRGRENTGELFF
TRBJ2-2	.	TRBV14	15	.	TGTGCCAGCAGCCAAGGCAGGGCGGACACCGGGGAGCTGTTTTTT	CASSQGRADTGELFF
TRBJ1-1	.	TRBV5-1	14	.	TGCGCCAGCAGCTTGGTCGGGGGATCCACTGAAGCTTTCTTT	CASSLVGGSTEAFF
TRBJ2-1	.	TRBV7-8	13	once	TGTGCCAGCAGCTTAGAATCGATCAATGAGCAGTTCTTC	CASSLESINEQFF
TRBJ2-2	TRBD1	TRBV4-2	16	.	TGTGCCAGCAGCCTGTCCGGGACAGTAAACACCGGGGAGCTGTTTTTT	CASSLSGTVNTGELFF
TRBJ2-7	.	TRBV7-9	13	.	TGTGCCAGCAGCTTTCGGGAGAACTACGAGCAGTACTTC	CASSFRENYEQYF
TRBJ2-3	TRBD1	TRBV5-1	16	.	TGCGCCAGCAGCATCTGGACAGGGGGTCAGGCAGATACGCAGTATTTT	CASSIWTGGQADTQYF
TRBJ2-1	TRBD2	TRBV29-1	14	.	TGCAGCGTTAGCGGGAGGGGACCCCACAATGAGCAGTTCTTC	CSVSGRGPHNEQFF
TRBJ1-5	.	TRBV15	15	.	TGTGCCACCAGCAGAGAGATGGGTCCCAATCAGCCCCAGCATTTT	CATSREMGPNQPQHF
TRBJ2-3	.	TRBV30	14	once	TGTGCCTGGAGGGGGAGGCCCAGCACAGATACGCAGTATTTT	CAWRGRPSTDTQYF
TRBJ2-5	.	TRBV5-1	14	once	TGCGCCAGCAGCTTGGAGGCAGCCCAAGAGACCCAGTACTTC	CASSLEAAQETQYF
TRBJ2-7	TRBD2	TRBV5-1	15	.	TGCGCCAGCAGCTTACGGGGGGTATCGGACTACGAGCAGTACTTC	CASSLRGVSDYEQYF
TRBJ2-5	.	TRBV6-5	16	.	TGTGCCAGCAGTTACGGTCTGCCCTCGAGCCAAGAGACCCAGTACTTC	CASSYGLPSSQETQYF
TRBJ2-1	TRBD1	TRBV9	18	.	TGTGCCAGCAGCGTAGTGGGTCCTTCGGGACAGAACTACAATGAGCAGTTCTTC	CASSVVGPSGQNYNEQFF
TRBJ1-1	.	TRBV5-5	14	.	TGTGCCAGCAGCGAGGCTCCAATGAACACTGAAGCTTTCTTT	CASSEAPMNTEAFF
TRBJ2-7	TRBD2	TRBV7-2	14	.	TGTGCCAGCAGCTTAGGGACTAGCGGTCACGAGCAGTACTTC	CASSLGTSGHEQYF
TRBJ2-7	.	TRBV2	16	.	TGTGCCAGCAGTGACCGGGACCGAGGAGGGGCCTACGAGCAGTACTTC	CASSDRDRGGAYEQYF
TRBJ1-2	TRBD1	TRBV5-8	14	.	TGTGCCAGCATTCGATTAACAGGGGCGGGCGGCTACACCTTC	CASIRLTGAGGYTF